These 28 T cell receptor beta chains were all obtained from the same sample, sequenced in a study of T-cell memory formation after mild COVID-19. TCRdb reprocessed the 5' RACE reads with MiXCR, giving one entry per CDR3 protein. The sample lists some 100,000 distinct CDR3 sequences, around 10% occurring once. Sequencing was done on a sample of PBMCs or a T cell subset sorted from them (not recorded which). Source of these receptors: a man aged 18 to 30 who had mild COVID-19 (a few samples of this study predate the infection). Cell type and time point are not known.

The rearrangement links TRBV20-1 to TRBJ1-1, with D unclear. The CDR3 is 15 residues long. The germline V gene has CDR1 DFQATT and CDR2 SNEGSKA (reference sequence). V dropped 1 base and J dropped 3 bases, with 15 bases sitting between them. CDR3 region: CSARGRLLSDTEAFF. Written as DNA, the CDR3 is TGCAGTGCTAGAGGCAGGCTTCTAAGCGACACTGAAGCTTTCTTT.

This clonotype was counted a few times. V is TRBV7-9 and J is TRBJ2-1, with 7 bases aligning to TRBD2. The germline V gene encodes CDR1 SEHNR and CDR2 FQNEAQ (reference sequence). Germline trimming cut 5 bases from V and 15 bases from J; bases unmatched to any gene: 13. CDR3 length: 13 residues. The CDR3 DNA reads as TGTGCCAGCAGCCCCGGTGGACTAGTAGTTCTGTTCTTC. This translates into CASSPGGLVVLFF.

This clonotype showed up just a few times. V usage is TRBV12-3 or TRBV12-4 and J usage is TRBJ2-5; TRBD2 is a possible D gene (7 bases). Trimming took off 6 bases at V and 0 bases at J, with 14 bases between the two ends. The CDR3 consists of 15 residues. The CDR3 nucleotides are TGTGCCAGCAGCCTCGGGGGGCCGTACCAAGAGACCCAGTACTTC. Its translation is CASSLGGPYQETQYF.

V gene TRBV5-4 combines with J gene TRBJ2-7, with 7 positions matching TRBD2. CDR1 is SGHNT, CDR2 YYREEE, per germline (reference sequence). The CDR3 totals 14 residues. The J segment lost 6 bases and the V segment lost 2 bases, leaving 8 bases of the junction unmatched. This CDR3 reads CASSFQGGIGEQYV. In DNA, the CDR3 is TGTGCCAGCAGCTTCCAGGGAGGGATCGGCGAGCAGTACGTC.

This clonotype appeared many times. The genes are TRBV27 and TRBJ2-1; 10 bases align to TRBD2. V dropped 6 bases and J dropped 8; count of bases not matched to a gene: 7. This CDR3 comprises 14 residues. Germline loops: CDR1 MNHEY, CDR2 SMNVEV (reference sequence). In nucleotides, the CDR3 is TGTGCCAGCAGGGGAGCGGGGGGGGGTGATGAGCAGTTCTTC. Translation gives CASRGAGGGDEQFF.

The V gene is TRBV4-3, the J gene TRBJ1-1; D might be TRBD1 (5 bases). This CDR3 is 16 amino acids long. Germline V gives CDR1 LGHNA, CDR2 YSLEER. The germline V and J ends were trimmed by 1 base and 0 bases, with 12 bases remaining between them. DNA for the CDR3: TGCGCCAGCAGCCAAGGCAGGCGGGGCATGAACACTGAAGCTTTCTTT. As protein: CASSQGRRGMNTEAFF.

In this sample, this clonotype turned up a few times. V and J are TRBV4-1 and TRBJ2-5; D possibly corresponds to TRBD2 (7 bases). The CDR3 runs to 17 residues. CDR1 is MGHRA, CDR2 YSYEKL, per germline. V gave up 0 bases and J gave up 5 bases, with 19 bases separating them. CDR3: CASSQDFPAGAWETQYF. The CDR3 nucleotides are TGCGCCAGCAGCCAAGATTTTCCGGCGGGGGCCTGGGAGACCCAGTACTTC.

This clonotype has a handful of counts. The chain uses TRBV6-2 or TRBV6-3 and TRBJ1-1, with TRBD1 matching over 7 bases. Germline values: CDR1 MNHEY, CDR2 SVGEGT. J lost 0 bases, V lost 2 bases, and 6 bases had no gene match. The CDR3 runs 16 residues. CDR3 amino acids: CASSYLTGALNTEAFF. The CDR3 coding sequence is TGTGCCAGCAGTTACCTCACAGGGGCCTTGAACACTGAAGCTTTCTTT.

The chain is built from TRBV7-9 and TRBJ2-5; D uncertain. Deletions cut 1 base from V and 1 base from J, with 10 bases between. Looked up from germline, CDR1 is SEHNR and CDR2 is FQNEAQ (reference sequence). This CDR3 spans 15 amino acids. In nucleotides, the CDR3 is TGTGCCAGCAGCTTAGTCGCCCGTGTCCAAGAGACCCAGTACTTC. Its translation: CASSLVARVQETQYF.

The chain has TRBV2 and TRBJ2-1; weak D call: TRBD2 (5 bases). Germline V gene data show CDR1 as SNHLY and CDR2 as FYNNEI. This CDR3 spans 12 amino acids. V was trimmed by 4 bases and J by 9 bases, leaving 10 bases between them. The CDR3, as DNA: TGTGCCAGCAGTGGAGGGCGGGCTGAGCAGTTCTTC. It yields the protein CASSGGRAEQFF.

V usage is TRBV12-3 or TRBV12-4 and J usage is TRBJ1-2, with a possible D match to TRBD1 (5 bases). Between the trimmed V and J ends, which lost 8 bases and 8 bases, there was a span of 15 bases. CDR3 length: 12 amino acids. The CDR3 spells CASGGLGVGYTF. CDR3 coding DNA: TGTGCCAGCGGAGGTTTGGGGGTCGGCTACACCTTC.

The chain employs TRBV19 and TRBJ2-5; D call uncertain. This CDR3 comprises 10 residues. V lost 8 bases to trimming and J lost 3 bases, with 4 bases between them. The V gene's germline CDR1 is LNHDA and CDR2 SQIVND (reference sequence). CDR3 in amino acids: CASGEETQYF. CDR3 coding DNA: TGTGCCAGTGGGGAAGAGACCCAGTACTTC.

The CDR3 sequence is CASSLTTETPNTGELFF. The CDR3 DNA reads TGTGCCAGCAGCCTAACCACAGAGACACCGAACACCGGGGAGCTGTTTTTT. This sequence joins TRBV6-2 or TRBV6-3 and TRBJ2-2; no reliable D call. This CDR3 has 17 residues. Trimming shortened V by 6 bases and J by 0 bases, and 17 bases separated the two germline ends. Germline V gene sequence: CDR1 MNHEY, CDR2 SVGEGT.

This clonotype showed up just a few times. The rearrangement uses TRBV9 and TRBJ1-5; D unresolved. With 3 bases removed from V and 6 bases from J, the gap between germline ends came to 13 bases. The V gene's germline CDR1 is SGDLS and CDR2 YYNGEE. This CDR3 is built from 14 residues. The CDR3 DNA reads as TGTGCCAGCAGCGCGTCAGGCGACCGTCAGCCCCAGCATTTT. Translated: CASSASGDRQPQHF.

The V and J genes are TRBV7-6 and TRBJ1-1; tentative D call: TRBD1 (5 bases). The V gene lost 5 bases and the J gene lost 0 bases, with 13 bases spanning the gap. Germline V gene data show CDR1 as SGHVS and CDR2 as FNYEAQ. The CDR3 consists of 15 residues. The CDR3 DNA sequence: TGTGCCAGCAGCCGCGGGGACGACGTGAACACTGAAGCTTTCTTT. Translation: CASSRGDDVNTEAFF.

The gene calls are TRBV12-3 or TRBV12-4 and TRBJ2-2; no definite D call. The CDR3 totals 13 residues. Between the trimmed V and J ends, which lost 3 bases and 5 bases, there was a span of 7 bases. The CDR3 coding sequence is TGTGCCAGCAGTTTTATAGGAACCGGGGAGCTGTTTTTT. It specifies CASSFIGTGELFF.

This clonotype was detected a few times. This rearrangement joins TRBV9 to TRBJ2-3, with TRBD2 identical over 10 bases. The CDR3 totals 16 residues. The germline V gene encodes CDR1 SGDLS and CDR2 YYNGEE. Trimming took 4 bases from V and 4 from J; bases not matched to a gene: 9. CDR3 DNA: TGTGCCAGCAGCCCCTATAGCGGGGGGAGCGCAGATACGCAGTATTTT. This encodes CASSPYSGGSADTQYF.

The chain has TRBV4-3 and TRBJ2-2, with D tentatively TRBD1 (7 bases). The CDR3 runs to 14 residues. The germline V and J ends were trimmed by 11 bases and 4 bases, with 17 bases remaining between them. CDR1 is LGHNA and CDR2 is YSLEER in the germline V gene. CDR3 sequence (DNA): TGCGCCGGACAAGACAGGGAGGCCACCGGGGAGCTGTTTTTT. This sequence encodes CAGQDREATGELFF.

The rearrangement uses TRBV7-8 and TRBJ1-1; 8 nucleotides match TRBD1. The junction had 7 bases not matched to a gene; V was cut back by 5 bases and J by 5 bases. CDR1 is SGHVS, CDR2 FQNEAQ, per germline. The CDR3 loop spans 14 amino acids. CDR3 in amino acids: CASSRTGGDTEAFF. As DNA, the CDR3 is TGTGCCAGCAGCCGCACAGGGGGAGATACTGAAGCTTTCTTT.

The CDR3, as DNA: TGCGCCAGCAGCCAAGGATGGGGACACGGTGGCTACACCTTC. Amino acids: CASSQGWGHGGYTF. The chain uses TRBV4-3 and TRBJ1-2, with D maybe TRBD1 (6 bases). There are 14 residues in the CDR3. V lost 1 base and J lost 7, with 13 bases in between. Per the germline V gene, CDR1 is LGHNA and CDR2 is YSLEER.

This clonotype occurred many times. The chain recombines TRBV5-4 with TRBJ2-5; TRBD2 aligns across 9 bases. The length of the CDR3 is 15 residues. Germline CDR1 SGHNT, CDR2 YYREEE (reference sequence). J was trimmed by 4 bases and V by 3 bases; bases with no gene match: 7. The CDR3 region is CASSWDAGGGETQYF. The CDR3 DNA reads TGTGCCAGCAGCTGGGACGCGGGGGGGGGAGAGACCCAGTACTTC.

This clonotype was seen a handful of times. V and J are TRBV20-1 and TRBJ1-2, with D uncertain. Germline V gene lookup returns CDR1 DFQATT and CDR2 SNEGSKA (reference sequence). The length of the CDR3 is 13 residues. V lost 5 bases to trimming and J lost 8 bases, with 18 bases between them. CDR3 nucleotide sequence: TGCAGTGCTGGACCCGGCTACGGGAAAGGCTACACCTTC. Translating gives CSAGPGYGKGYTF.

The chain carries TRBV12-3 or TRBV12-4 and TRBJ2-1; D gene ambiguous. The CDR3 loop spans 15 amino acids. Trimming pared 2 bases from V and 8 bases from J, leaving 16 bases between. In nucleotides, the CDR3 is TGTGCCAGCAGTTTACCGAGACTGGCGCGCCATGAGCAGTTCTTC. Amino acid sequence: CASSLPRLARHEQFF.

This clonotype was observed a handful of times. The V gene is TRBV10-3, the J gene TRBJ1-5; D is unclear. The CDR3 is 12 amino acids. V lost 11 bases to trimming and J lost 0 bases, with 8 bases between them. CDR1 and CDR2 from the germline V gene are ENHRY and SYGVKD. Here the CDR3 DNA reads TGTGCCGCCCGTCGTAGCAATCAGCCCCAGCATTTT. Its translation: CAARRSNQPQHF.

The V call is TRBV7-3, the J call TRBJ2-5; TRBD1 matches 7 bases. V dropped 2 bases and J dropped 0; count of bases not matched to a gene: 3. The CDR3 consists of 15 residues. From germline, CDR1 is SGHTA and CDR2 FQGTGA. The CDR3 nucleotides read TGTGCCAGCAGCTTAGGGGACAGCTACCAAGAGACCCAGTACTTC. Amino acids: CASSLGDSYQETQYF.

The V call is TRBV4-3, the J call TRBJ2-3; D is undetermined. The CDR3 has 13 amino acids. Germline CDR1 reads LGHNA; CDR2 reads YSLEER. V lost 1 base to trimming and J lost 6 bases, with 8 bases between them. The CDR3 protein is CASSQVLWDTQYF. CDR3 sequence (DNA): TGCGCCAGCAGCCAAGTTTTGTGGGATACGCAGTATTTT.

The rearrangement links TRBV7-9 to TRBJ2-1, with 10 nucleotides matching TRBD2. The CDR3 covers 16 residues. The trim removed 2 bases at V and 8 bases at J, leaving 9 bases unmatched. Germline V gene data show CDR1 as SEHNR and CDR2 as FQNEAQ (reference sequence). DNA for the CDR3: TGTGCCAGCAGCTTATCTAGCGGGGGAGGTTGGGATGAGCAGTTCTTC. Its protein is CASSLSSGGGWDEQFF.

This clonotype was counted a few times. The chain is built from TRBV4-1 and TRBJ2-1; D may be TRBD2 (6 bases). Germline values: CDR1 MGHRA, CDR2 YSYEKL. V gave up 3 bases and J gave up 5 bases, with 20 bases separating them. The CDR3 is made up of 17 amino acids. The CDR3 nucleotides read TGCGCCAGCAGCCACTACCTCTGGGGGGACGTCCACAATGAGCAGTTCTTC. Its translation: CASSHYLWGDVHNEQFF.